Presented here are 10 T cell receptor beta chains from one specimen sequenced in a study of human thymus T cells. Resections that were taken during corrective heart surgery supplied the thymus tissue. TCRdb keeps only in-frame clones here, not all; method: immunoSEQ multiplex PCR. Among 100,000 to 150,000 clones listed, around 96% were seen once. Specimen: thymus tissue. The receptors originated from a boy under three years old with a congenital heart defect but otherwise immunologically healthy.

This chain links TRBV6-5 with TRBJ1-1; D not resolved. Germline V gene lookup returns CDR1 MNHEY and CDR2 SVGAGI. V lost 6 bases to trimming and J lost 2 bases, with 13 bases between them. The CDR3 runs to 14 residues. CDR3 residues: CASRSQTNNTEAFF. The DNA for the CDR3 is TGTGCCAGCAGATCCCAGACAAATAACACTGAAGCTTTCTTT.

CDR3 amino acids: CASSVGEVGKTDTQYF. As DNA, the CDR3 is TGTGCCAGCAGTGTTGGTGAGGTAGGGAAGACAGATACGCAGTATTTT. The chain recombines TRBV25-1 with TRBJ2-3; D remains ambiguous. The CDR3 has 16 residues. V shed 4 bases and J shed 3 bases, with 17 bases lying between them. Germline CDR1 and CDR2: MGHDK and SYGVNS.

The rearrangement uses TRBV5-1 and TRBJ2-3; weak D call: TRBD2 (7 bases). This CDR3 has 16 residues. In germline, CDR1 is SGHRS, CDR2 YFSETQ. The germline V and J ends were trimmed by 3 bases and 0 bases, with 14 bases remaining between them. Here the CDR3 DNA reads TGCGCCAGCAGCTCACGGGGGGCCGATAGCACAGATACGCAGTATTTT. This translates into CASSSRGADSTDTQYF.

The chain carries TRBV7-9 and TRBJ1-6; no reliable D call. Germline V lookup: CDR1 SEHNR, CDR2 FQNEAQ (reference sequence). The CDR3 has 15 amino acids. The ends were cut back, 1 base at V and 10 bases at J, with 14 bases in the middle. For the CDR3, the DNA is TGTGCCAGCAGCTTAGGAGGACTGCTTAACTCACCCCTCCACTTT. Translating it yields CASSLGGLLNSPLHF.

This chain connects TRBV16 to TRBJ1-2; D gene uncertain. The CDR3 covers 14 residues. Germline loops: CDR1 KGHSY, CDR2 FQNENV. Trimming shortened V by 4 bases and J by 3 bases, and 12 bases separated the two germline ends. This chain's CDR3 is CASSPVQLYYGYTF. The DNA of the CDR3 is TGTGCCAGCAGCCCGGTCCAGCTGTACTATGGCTACACCTTC.

This chain's CDR3 is CASSLALAGAFGAKNIQYF. CDR3 nucleotide sequence: TGCGCCAGCAGCTTGGCTCTAGCGGGGGCCTTTGGAGCCAAAAACATTCAGTACTTC. The J gene is TRBJ2-4, the V gene TRBV5-1, with 10 positions matching TRBD2. This CDR3 region has 19 residues. J gave up 0 bases and V 0 bases, and 9 bases lay outside the gene matches. Germline V gives CDR1 SGHRS, CDR2 YFSETQ.

Only a few counts were recorded for this clone. The chain employs TRBV7-9 and TRBJ1-6; TRBD1 agrees at 10 bases. The junction had 4 bases not matched to a gene; V was cut back by 4 bases and J by 7 bases. This CDR3 comprises 15 residues. CDR1 and CDR2 from the germline V gene are SEHNR and FQNEAQ (reference sequence). DNA of the CDR3: TGTGCCAGCAGCTCACCGGGACAGGGGAATTCACCCCTCCACTTT. This encodes CASSSPGQGNSPLHF.

The V gene is TRBV10-3, the J gene TRBJ1-1; maybe TRBD1 (6 bases). The V and J ends lost 7 bases and 4 bases respectively, with 13 bases between them. This CDR3 has 13 amino acids. Germline V gene data show CDR1 as ENHRY and CDR2 as SYGVKD. CDR3 loop: CAINEGGATEAFF. The DNA of the CDR3 is TGTGCCATCAACGAGGGGGGTGCCACTGAAGCTTTCTTT.

This chain connects TRBV28 to TRBJ2-3, with 10 bases identical to TRBD2. In germline, CDR1 is MDHEN, CDR2 SYDVKM. Trimming took 4 bases from V and 5 from J; bases not matched to a gene: 6. There are 15 residues in the CDR3. This CDR3 reads CASSYSGGPEDTQYF. In nucleotides, the CDR3 is TGTGCCAGCAGTTATAGCGGGGGGCCAGAAGATACGCAGTATTTT.

This clone was seen just once. The V gene is TRBV27, the J gene TRBJ1-1, with TRBD1 identical over 7 bases. CDR3 length equals 17 residues. CDR1 and CDR2 from the germline V gene are MNHEY and SMNVEV (reference sequence). The ends lost 7 bases at V and 1 base at J; junction bases unmatched: 15. In DNA form, the CDR3 reads TGTGCCAGCAACCCAGTTCCCGTACAGGGGAGGAACACTGAAGCTTTCTTT. Translating it yields CASNPVPVQGRNTEAFF.